This entry lists 9 T cell receptor beta chains sequenced from one sample in a study of blood T cell repertoires in COVID-19 (TCRdb year 2020). To prepare the library, the immunoSEQ multiplex PCR assay was applied. The immuneACCESS repertoire file appears here via TCRdb, limited to in-frame rearrangements. These files lack a portion of the clones; in checked studies, under half of the deficit traces to unresolved V genes, and the cause of the others is not known. The sample table holds tens of thousands of clones, of which approximately 87% were seen once. In total, the top ten clones hold approximately 4% of the sample. Sequencing was performed on peripheral blood. These TCRs come from a human donor in a cohort sampled during active COVID-19.

This clone has a single count. The CDR3 is CASSYTGQGYGYTF. In DNA form, the CDR3 reads TGTGCCAGCAGTTACACGGGACAGGGCTATGGCTACACCTTC. This chain uses TRBV6-2 or TRBV6-3 with TRBJ1-2, with 9 bases that match TRBD1. Unmatched junction bases numbered 2, after V lost 2 bases and J lost 4 bases. The CDR3 has 14 amino acids. Germline V gene data show CDR1 as MNHEY and CDR2 as SVGEGT.

This chain joins TRBV7-9 and TRBJ1-2, with TRBD1 matching over 7 bases. V shed 5 bases, J shed 0 bases, and the junction held 9 bases outside the gene matches. This CDR3 has 16 amino acids. Per germline, CDR1 SEHNR and CDR2 FQNEAQ (reference sequence). The CDR3 DNA is TGTGCCAGCAGCCACCCTTTACAGGGGTCTAACTATGGCTACACCTTC. Amino acid sequence: CASSHPLQGSNYGYTF.

The chain is built from TRBV9 and TRBJ2-7; D perhaps matches TRBD1 (5 bases). Trimming took off 0 bases at V and 11 bases at J, with 15 bases between the two ends. The length of the CDR3 is 13 residues. The germline CDR1 and CDR2 sequences are SGDLS and YYNGEE. The CDR3: CASSVALQGTKYF. DNA of the CDR3: TGTGCCAGCAGCGTAGCTTTGCAGGGAACTAAGTACTTC.

The chain joins TRBV5-6 to TRBJ1-5; 7 nucleotides match TRBD1. The V gene end was trimmed by 5 bases and the J gene end by 0 bases; junction bases not matched to a gene: 5. The CDR3 covers 15 residues. The germline V gene has CDR1 SGHDT and CDR2 YYEEEE. CDR3 nucleotides: TGTGCCAGCAGAAGACAGGGTTATAGCAATCAGCCCCAGCATTTT. Amino acid sequence: CASRRQGYSNQPQHF. Combining the CDR3 with reference TRBV5-6 and TRBJ1-5 gives the whole variable domain DAGVTQSPTHLIKTRGQQVTLRCSPKSGHDTVSWYQQALGQGPQFIFQYYEEEERQRGNFPDRFSGHQFPNYSSELNVNALLLGDSALYLCASRRQGYSNQPQHFGDGTRLSIL.

The chain joins TRBV2 to TRBJ2-2; unclear D gene. The V end lost 6 bases, the J end lost 5 bases, and 16 bases lay between the germline ends. This CDR3 is 15 amino acids long. The germline CDR1 and CDR2 sequences are SNHLY and FYNNEI. CDR3 region: CASRLSDFVTGELFF. CDR3 nucleotide sequence: TGTGCCAGCAGGCTGTCAGACTTCGTAACCGGGGAGCTGTTTTTT.

This chain connects TRBV3-1 (or the pseudogene TRBV3-2) to TRBJ2-1, with TRBD1 matching 7 bases. The germline CDR1 and CDR2 sequences are LGHDT and YNNKEL (reference sequence). This CDR3 is 15 amino acids long. V shed 2 bases, J shed 4 bases, and the junction held 5 bases outside the gene matches. CDR3 bases: TGTGCCAGCAGCCAAACAGGGGTATCTTACAATGAGCAGTTCTTC. Amino acid sequence: CASSQTGVSYNEQFF.

The chain recombines TRBV28 with TRBJ1-6; weak D call: TRBD1 (6 bases). This CDR3 is 14 amino acids long. The germline CDR1 and CDR2 sequences are MDHEN and SYDVKM. The V gene lost 6 bases and the J gene lost 7 bases, with 13 bases spanning the gap. The CDR3 reads CASRPGHLNSPLHF. As DNA, the CDR3 is TGTGCCAGCAGACCGGGACACCTCAATTCACCCCTCCACTTT. Together with reference TRBV28 and TRBJ1-6, the CDR3 gives the full variable domain: DVKVTQSSRYLVKRTGEKVFLECVQDMDHENMFWYRQDPGLGLRLIYFSYDVKMKEKGDIPEGYSVSREKKERFSLILESASTNQTSMYLCASRPGHLNSPLHFGNGTRLTVT.

The chain uses TRBV18 and TRBJ1-6, with TRBD1 matching 7 bases. J was trimmed by 6 bases and V by 1 base; bases with no gene match: 3. CDR1 is KGHSH, CDR2 LQKENI, per germline. This CDR3 is built from 15 residues. The CDR3 is CASSPRGQFNSPLHF. DNA for the CDR3: TGTGCCAGCTCACCACGGGGACAGTTTAATTCACCCCTCCACTTT.

This sequence joins TRBV30 and TRBJ2-1; perhaps TRBD1 as D (6 bases). V lost 6 bases, J lost 2 bases, and 14 bases lay in between. The CDR3 consists of 14 residues. Germline CDR1 reads GTSNPN; CDR2 reads SVGIG (reference sequence). In DNA form, the CDR3 reads TGTGCCTGTACGTGTACAGGGACCTACAATGAGCAGTTCTTC. Protein product: CACTCTGTYNEQFF. The entire variable domain, with the rest obtained from reference TRBV30 and TRBJ2-1, is as follows: SQTIHQWPATLVQPVGSPLSLECTVEGTSNPNLYWYRQAAGRGLQLLFYSVGIGQISSEVPQNLSASRPQDRQFILSSKKLLLSDSGFYLCACTCTGTYNEQFFGPGTRLTVL.